These 27 T cell receptor beta chains originate from one sample sequenced in a study of response to subunit inactivated influenza vaccine. MiXCR, applied by TCRdb to the RT-PCR reads, yields one record per CDR3 protein. The sample consists of hundreds of thousands of distinct CDR3 sequences, about 11% of them appearing once. This sample was also put to use in a study of T cells expressing NK-cell markers. This second study says: UMIs accompanied the 5'RACE template switching by which TCR beta cDNA was made.

The sample here was PBMCs from blood, taken on the day of vaccination. The receptor source for this set is a man aged 50 to 59 who received an inactivated influenza vaccine.

This clonotype was seen many times. The CDR3: CSVKWQGEQFF. CDR3 nucleotide sequence: TGCAGCGTGAAGTGGCAGGGTGAGCAGTTCTTC. The rearrangement uses TRBV29-1 and TRBJ2-1; the D gene is possibly TRBD1 (5 bases). The CDR3 contains 11 residues. Trimming took 6 bases from V and 9 from J, leaving 12 bases between them. Germline V CDR1 and CDR2: SQVTM, ANQGSEA.

This clonotype came up many times. The gene calls are TRBV3-1 and TRBJ2-1; 8 nucleotides line up with TRBD2. CDR1 and CDR2 (germline): LGHDT, YNNKEL (reference sequence). The CDR3 extends over 15 amino acids. After removal of 2 bases from V and 6 bases from J, the junction contained 6 bases not matched to a gene. The CDR3 here is CASSQIGLAGNEQFF. Here the CDR3 DNA reads TGTGCCAGCAGCCAAATTGGTCTAGCGGGCAATGAGCAGTTCTTC.

The sample holds a few counts of this clonotype. This sequence joins TRBV24-1 and TRBJ2-3; D might be TRBD2 (6 bases). This CDR3 comprises 16 residues. Between the trimmed V and J ends, which lost 5 bases and 0 bases, there was a span of 14 bases. Per the germline V gene, CDR1 is KGHDR and CDR2 is SFDVKD. The CDR3 DNA reads TGTGCCACCAGTGTCGGGACTTCCCCTAGCACAGATACGCAGTATTTT. Translated: CATSVGTSPSTDTQYF.

This clonotype has just a few counts. The rearrangement links TRBV6-2 or TRBV6-3 to TRBJ2-7, with a possible D match to TRBD1 (5 bases). Per germline, CDR1 MNHEY and CDR2 SVGEGT. The CDR3 sequence is 13 residues long. Trimming cost V 6 bases and J 1 base, with 10 bases left between them. The CDR3 DNA is TGTGCCAGCAGGCTCGACAGTTCCTACGAGCAGTACTTC. Protein product: CASRLDSSYEQYF.

This clonotype was observed a handful of times. This sequence joins TRBV29-1 and TRBJ1-5; possibly TRBD1 for D (6 bases). The germline V and J ends were trimmed by 6 bases and 3 bases, with 15 bases remaining between them. The CDR3 covers 14 residues. Germline values: CDR1 SQVTM, CDR2 ANQGSEA. CDR3 sequence: CSVGGGGYNQPQHF. The CDR3 nucleotides read TGCAGCGTGGGGGGAGGGGGATACAATCAGCCCCAGCATTTT.

This clonotype was detected ten times or more. An end of the junction does not agree with germline; a read error may underlie this. The gene calls are TRBV7-7 and TRBJ1-1; no clear D. The CDR3 spans 13 residues. The V gene's germline CDR1 is SSHAT and CDR2 FNYEAQ (reference sequence). Here the CDR3 reads CASSLDFGTEAFF. The DNA of the CDR3 is TGTGCTAGCAGCTTAGATTTTGGGACTGAAGCTTTCTTT.

This sequence joins TRBV4-3 and TRBJ1-5, with 8 bases aligning to TRBD1. The length of the CDR3 is 16 residues. V shed 0 bases and J 3 bases; nucleotides not matched to a gene: 4. CDR1 and CDR2 (germline): LGHNA, YSLEER. CDR3: CASSQDTGGNNQPQHF. The CDR3 bases are TGCGCCAGCAGCCAAGATACAGGGGGTAACAATCAGCCCCAGCATTTT.

This clonotype was counted between two and nine times. The rearrangement joins TRBV2 to TRBJ2-7, with 12 bases matching TRBD1. The ends lost 6 bases at V and 0 bases at J; junction bases unmatched: 6. In germline, CDR1 is SNHLY, CDR2 FYNNEI. The CDR3 length is 16 residues. CDR3 sequence reads: CASSLGQGAFSYEQYF. DNA for the CDR3: TGTGCCAGCAGCTTGGGACAGGGGGCCTTCTCCTACGAGCAGTACTTC.

The chain couples TRBV2 to TRBJ1-5, with TRBD1 as a possible D gene (5 bases). The V and J ends lost 2 bases and 2 bases respectively, with 10 bases between them. CDR1 is SNHLY and CDR2 is FYNNEI in the germline V gene. The CDR3 consists of 15 residues. CDR3 protein: CASSEQGSRNQPQHF. CDR3 DNA: TGTGCCAGCAGTGAACAGGGATCGCGCAATCAGCCCCAGCATTTT.

This sequence joins TRBV24-1 and TRBJ2-7; a possible D gene is TRBD1 (5 bases). The CDR3 sequence is 15 residues long. Germline V gene data show CDR1 as KGHDR and CDR2 as SFDVKD. V gave up 2 bases and J gave up 4 bases, with 14 bases separating them. The CDR3 region has the DNA TGTGCCACCAGTGATTCGGCAGGGAAGGAATACGAGCAGTACTTC. It yields the protein CATSDSAGKEYEQYF.

In its sample, this clonotype was seen a few times. The chain links TRBV6-5 to TRBJ1-6, with 8 bases matching TRBD1. CDR3 length equals 14 residues. Germline V CDR1 and CDR2: MNHEY, SVGAGI. Unmatched junction bases numbered 1, after V lost 2 bases and J lost 7 bases. CDR3 sequence reads: CASSYRQGNSPLHF. The DNA for the CDR3 is TGTGCCAGCAGTTACCGACAGGGGAATTCACCCCTCCACTTT.

This chain links TRBV9 with TRBJ2-6; D is unclear. Per the germline V gene, CDR1 is SGDLS and CDR2 is YYNGEE. The CDR3 is 14 residues long. Between the trimmed V and J ends, which lost 3 bases and 1 base, there was a span of 5 bases. This CDR3 is CASSGLSGANVLTF. The CDR3 region has the DNA TGTGCCAGCAGCGGTCTTTCTGGGGCCAACGTCCTGACTTTC.

V usage is TRBV6-1 and J usage is TRBJ2-1; tentatively, D is TRBD2 (6 bases). CDR1 is MNHNS and CDR2 is SASEGT in the germline V gene. Between the trimmed V and J ends, which lost 4 bases and 5 bases, there was a span of 15 bases. The CDR3 extends over 15 amino acids. The CDR3 DNA reads as TGTGCCAGCAGTGGAGCCGGGACTGGTGACAATGAGCAGTTCTTC. The encoded protein is CASSGAGTGDNEQFF.

This clonotype came up a few times. V gene TRBV2 combines with J gene TRBJ2-5, with D unclear. V was pared by 0 bases and J by 1 base, with 9 bases between. The CDR3 consists of 15 residues. Germline V lookup: CDR1 SNHLY, CDR2 FYNNEI. The chain's CDR3 is CASSEARASQETQYF. Here the CDR3 DNA reads TGTGCCAGCAGTGAAGCGCGTGCCTCCCAAGAGACCCAGTACTTC.

V and J are TRBV6-5 and TRBJ2-1; 7 nucleotides match TRBD2. V gave up 0 bases and J gave up 3 bases; unmatched junction bases: 8. Germline CDR1 MNHEY, CDR2 SVGAGI. The CDR3 has 17 residues. CDR3 DNA sequence: TGTGCCAGCAGTTACTCTGGACTGGCGGGGGTCTACAATGAGCAGTTCTTC. Its translation: CASSYSGLAGVYNEQFF.

The chain combines TRBV2 with TRBJ2-3; D gene unclear. The CDR3 consists of 12 residues. V was clipped by 10 bases and J by 5 bases, with 13 bases between them. Germline V gives CDR1 SNHLY, CDR2 FYNNEI. The CDR3 DNA follows: TGTGCCACCGGGCCGGTCGTAGATACGCAGTATTTT. Its protein is CATGPVVDTQYF.

This clonotype was seen a handful of times. The chain carries TRBV3-1 and TRBJ2-1; 11 nucleotides agree with TRBD1. The CDR3 runs to 13 residues. J gave up 9 bases and V 7 bases, and 5 bases lay outside the gene matches. Germline V gene lookup returns CDR1 LGHDT and CDR2 YNNKEL (reference sequence). CDR3 DNA sequence: TGTGCCAGCAATGGACAGGGGGCCGGTGAGCAGTTCTTC. Translated: CASNGQGAGEQFF.

The CDR3 spells CATSNSRADTQYF. The DNA of the CDR3 is TGTGCCACCAGCAATTCCCGGGCAGATACGCAGTATTTT. The chain couples TRBV15 to TRBJ2-3; no clear D. CDR3 size: 13 residues. V was clipped by 4 bases and J by 4 bases, with 9 bases between them. From germline, CDR1 is LNHNV and CDR2 YYDKDF (reference sequence).

This chain uses TRBV5-1 with TRBJ2-3; D may be TRBD1 (8 bases). V was pared by 3 bases and J by 6 bases, with 17 bases between. Germline CDR1 reads SGHRS; CDR2 reads YFSETQ. The CDR3 contains 15 residues. In nucleotides, the CDR3 is TGCGCCAGCAGCTCTGGACAGGGAGGGGGGGATACGCAGTATTTT. This translates into CASSSGQGGGDTQYF. Variable domain in full (rest from reference TRBV5-1 and TRBJ2-3): KAGVTQTPRYLIKTRGQQVTLSCSPISGHRSVSWYQQTPGQGLQFLFEYFSETQRNKGNFPGRFSGRQFSNSRSEMNVSTLELGDSALYLCASSSGQGGGDTQYFGPGTRLTVL.

J is TRBJ2-3 and V is TRBV12-3 or TRBV12-4, with 7 bases matching TRBD2. The junction had 5 bases not matched to a gene; V was cut back by 1 base and J by 1 base. This CDR3 is 16 amino acids long. CDR3 amino acids: CASSLGAGDRTDTQYF. CDR3 DNA: TGTGCCAGCAGTTTAGGGGCGGGGGACCGCACAGATACGCAGTATTTT.

The J gene is TRBJ2-3, the V gene TRBV20-1; 8 nucleotides line up with TRBD2. V lost 3 bases and J lost 2; bases outside the gene matches: 13. The CDR3 covers 17 residues. Looked up from germline, CDR1 is DFQATT and CDR2 is SNEGSKA (reference sequence). The CDR3 region is CSARPPEGSGITDTQYF. CDR3 sequence (DNA): TGCAGTGCTAGGCCCCCTGAGGGTAGCGGGATCACAGATACGCAGTATTTT.

The chain links TRBV29-1 to TRBJ2-6; D might be TRBD1 or TRBD2, each matching 5 bases. V was pared by 5 bases and J by 3 bases, with 8 bases between. CDR1 and CDR2 from the germline V gene are SQVTM and ANQGSEA. The CDR3 covers 13 residues. CDR3 amino acids: CSVTGGGANVLTF. The CDR3 DNA reads as TGCAGCGTTACTGGGGGTGGGGCCAACGTCCTGACTTTC.

This clonotype was observed a few times. The chain carries TRBV28 and TRBJ2-7, with 9 bases identical to TRBD2. Germline trimming cut 3 bases from V and 0 bases from J; bases unmatched to any gene: 12. CDR1 and CDR2 (germline): MDHEN, SYDVKM. The CDR3 sequence is 18 residues long. The CDR3 spells CASSFLQPLAGNSYEQYF. CDR3 sequence (DNA): TGTGCCAGCAGTTTCCTACAACCCCTAGCGGGAAACTCCTACGAGCAGTACTTC.

This clonotype has a handful of counts. This chain links TRBV6-5 with TRBJ1-2, with a tentative D call TRBD1 (5 bases). Trimming removed 7 bases from V and 13 bases from J, with 22 bases in between. Germline CDR1 is MNHEY and CDR2 is SVGAGI. The CDR3 spans 13 residues. This CDR3 reads CASIRTPWQGSTF. DNA for the CDR3: TGTGCCAGCATTAGAACCCCCTGGCAGGGATCCACCTTC.

The rearrangement uses TRBV30 and TRBJ2-1; unclear D gene. Germline assignment: CDR1 GTSNPN and CDR2 SVGIG (reference sequence). This CDR3 has 14 amino acids. V was pared by 0 bases and J by 0 bases, with 6 bases between. The CDR3 sequence is CAWSVPGSYNEQFF. The DNA of the CDR3 is TGTGCCTGGAGTGTACCAGGCTCCTACAATGAGCAGTTCTTC.

The V and J genes are TRBV4-2 and TRBJ1-4, with TRBD1 as a possible D gene (5 bases). V lost 1 base to trimming and J lost 0 bases, with 15 bases between them. There are 18 residues in the CDR3. Germline V gene lookup returns CDR1 LGHNA and CDR2 YNFKEQ. The CDR3 nucleotides are TGTGCCAGCAGCCAAGGAACTCTTACGACAGCAACTAATGAAAAACTGTTTTTT. Translated: CASSQGTLTTATNEKLFF.

The table lists this clonotype with many counts. The chain couples TRBV6-2 or TRBV6-3 to TRBJ2-1, with D possibly called TRBD1 or TRBD2 (5 bases each). Trimming removed 6 bases from V and 5 bases from J, with 23 bases in between. Per germline, CDR1 MNHEY and CDR2 SVGEGT. The CDR3 sequence is 17 residues long. The CDR3 coding sequence is TGTGCCAGCAGCCCTTCCCTCGGTGGGGGTGGGGACAATGAGCAGTTCTTC. Protein: CASSPSLGGGGDNEQFF.